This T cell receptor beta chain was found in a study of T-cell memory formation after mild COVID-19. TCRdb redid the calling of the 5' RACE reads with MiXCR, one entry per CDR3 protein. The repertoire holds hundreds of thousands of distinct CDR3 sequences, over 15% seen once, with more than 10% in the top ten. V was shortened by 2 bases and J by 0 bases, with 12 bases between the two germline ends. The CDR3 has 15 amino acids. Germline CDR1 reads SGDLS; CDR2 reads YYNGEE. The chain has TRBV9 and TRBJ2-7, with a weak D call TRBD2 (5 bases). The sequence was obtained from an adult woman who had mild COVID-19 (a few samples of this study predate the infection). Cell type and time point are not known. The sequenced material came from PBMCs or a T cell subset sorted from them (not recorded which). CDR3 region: CASSVGPGFSYEQYF. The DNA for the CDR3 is TGTGCCAGCAGCGTTGGACCGGGGTTCTCCTACGAGCAGTACTTC.